The clone carrying this T cell receptor beta chain was counted a single time. The target antigen is unknown. V gave up 4 bases and J gave up 4 bases; unmatched junction bases: 12. Germline V gene sequence: CDR1 SGHNT, CDR2 YYREEE (reference sequence). CDR3 length: 16 amino acids. This sample is drawn from a study of T cell responses to AZD1222 COVID-19 vaccine. This table comes from immunoSEQ multiplex PCR, and its TCRdb copy is limited to in-frame clones, with some not included. The sample holds over 70,000 clones, 70% to 80% seen once. General study results and limits: White British donors predominated, females outnumbered males, and clonal diversity was possibly underestimated.

The chain joins TRBV5-4 to TRBJ1-2; 8 bases fit TRBD1. This TCR came from an adult who received the MenACWY meningococcal vaccine as a control. The sample in question was peripheral blood, obtained 28 days after the second dose of the MenACWY control vaccine. CDR3 region: CASSMGQAGSTYGYTF. The CDR3 bases are TGTGCCAGCAGCATGGGACAGGCGGGATCAACCTATGGCTACACCTTC.